These T cell receptor beta chains were read from a single sample in a study of blood T cell repertoires in COVID-19. Assay used: immunoSEQ multiplex PCR; TCRdb lists only in-frame clones, some missing. Here the sample spans 200,000 to 300,000 clones, roughly 85% being singletons. Material: PBMCs or T cells enriched from blood (not recorded which). The receptors originated from a woman in her forties or fifties with acute COVID-19. Each CDR3 is given with its conserved first and last residue. Fields, in order: V gene, D gene, J gene, clone size, CDR3 protein, CDR3 DNA. A D gene is named only where the DNA matches it firmly. Clone size is given for some rows only: seen once, a few or many times, or a class if the clone is expanded.

TRBV5-1,TRBD2,TRBJ2-1,once,CASRAERGRDEQFF,TGCGCCAGCAGGGCTGAGCGGGGGAGGGATGAGCAGTTCTTC
TRBV18,-,TRBJ2-3,-,CASSPPKGGDTDTQYF,TGTGCCAGCTCACCACCGAAAGGCGGAGACACAGATACGCAGTATTTT
TRBV10-3,-,TRBJ2-2,-,CAINDQGGNTGELFF,TGTGCCATCAATGATCAGGGGGGGAACACCGGGGAGCTGTTTTTT
TRBV15,TRBD1,TRBJ1-6,-,CATSRDDRGLYF,TGTGCCACCAGCAGAGACGACAGGGGGCTATACTTT
TRBV18,TRBD1,TRBJ2-7,few,CASSPGKGAAYEQYF,TGTGCCAGCTCACCAGGGAAGGGGGCTGCCTACGAGCAGTACTTC
TRBV12-5,-,TRBJ1-5,-,CASGLVLGGNQPQHF,TGTGCTAGTGGTTTGGTATTGGGGGGTAATCAGCCCCAGCATTTT
TRBV9,TRBD1,TRBJ2-7,many,CASSVTDREGYEQYF,TGTGCCAGCAGCGTAACCGACAGGGAAGGGTACGAGCAGTACTTC
TRBV5-6,-,TRBJ2-7,-,CASSLGTPSYEQYF,TGTGCCAGCAGCTTAGGGACACCATCCTACGAGCAGTACTTC
TRBV27,-,TRBJ1-5,-,CASTPRGRFNQPQHF,TGTGCCAGCACCCCCAGGGGCCGCTTCAATCAGCCCCAGCATTTT
TRBV19,-,TRBJ2-5,-,CASSTTGLQETQYF,TGTGCCAGTAGTACCACTGGACTTCAAGAGACCCAGTACTTC
TRBV5-1,TRBD1,TRBJ2-1,-,CASSREGANEQFF,TGCGCCAGCAGCCGAGAGGGGGCAAATGAGCAGTTCTTC
TRBV9,TRBD1,TRBJ2-2,-,CASSVRGQVLNTGELFF,TGTGCCAGCAGCGTAAGGGGACAGGTTTTGAACACCGGGGAGCTGTTTTTT
TRBV30,-,TRBJ1-1,-,CAWRRSRGGDTEAFF,TGTGCCTGGAGGAGGTCAAGAGGAGGGGACACTGAAGCTTTCTTT
TRBV18,-,TRBJ2-5,once,CASSPGGAETQYF,TGTGCCAGCTCACCAGGGGGCGCGGAGACCCAGTACTTC
TRBV13,-,TRBJ1-1,-,CASSLGGVSEAFF,TGTGCCAGCAGCTTAGGGGGAGTTAGTGAAGCTTTCTTT
TRBV27,TRBD1,TRBJ1-1,-,CASSASGTGGAGAFF,TGTGCCAGCAGTGCGTCCGGGACAGGGGGCGCTGGGGCTTTCTTT
TRBV6-2/TRBV6-3,-,TRBJ2-7,few,CASSYSGAATSYEQYF,TGTGCCAGCAGTTACTCGGGGGCCGCGACTTCCTACGAGCAGTACTTC
TRBV3-1/TRBV3-2,-,TRBJ1-2,-,CASSQGRDYTF,TGTGCCAGCAGCCAAGGCCGGGACTACACCTTC
TRBV4-2,-,TRBJ1-3,-,CASSQESGGAGNTIYF,TGTGCCAGCAGCCAAGAGTCGGGGGGGGCTGGAAACACCATATATTTT
TRBV30,-,TRBJ1-3,few,CAWSANSGNTIYF,TGTGCCTGGAGTGCCAACTCTGGAAACACCATATATTTT
TRBV5-1,TRBD1,TRBJ1-1,-,CASSLQGMTEAFF,TGCGCCAGCAGCCTACAGGGGATGACTGAAGCTTTCTTT
TRBV5-4,TRBD1,TRBJ1-1,-,CAAGGINTEAFF,TGTGCCGCAGGGGGAATAAACACTGAAGCTTTCTTT
TRBV2,-,TRBJ1-3,-,CASSEWGGTAGNTIYF,TGTGCCAGCAGTGAATGGGGGGGAACAGCTGGAAACACCATATATTTT
TRBV7-2,TRBD1,TRBJ2-3,-,CASSLDRGYTDTQYF,TGTGCCAGCAGCTTAGACAGGGGATACACAGATACGCAGTATTTT
TRBV10-3,TRBD2,TRBJ2-3,-,CAISEQTSGGAARLTDTQYF,TGTGCCATCAGTGAGCAGACTAGCGGGGGGGCTGCGAGGCTGACAGATACGCAGTATTTT
TRBV7-8,TRBD2,TRBJ2-1,-,CASSRPGTSGGSNEQFF,TGTGCCAGCAGCCGTCCCGGGACTAGCGGGGGGTCAAATGAGCAGTTCTTC
TRBV7-9,-,TRBJ1-4,-,CASSLVQADPFNEKLFF,TGTGCCAGCAGCTTAGTACAGGCCGACCCCTTTAATGAAAAACTGTTTTTT